The 29 T cell receptor beta chains reported below all come from one sample, sequenced in a study of blood T cell repertoires in COVID-19 (dated by TCRdb to about 2020). Library method: the immunoSEQ multiplex PCR assay. Drawn from immuneACCESS, this table holds only the in-frame rearrangements with V and J called that TCRdb kept. Clones are partly lost; checked studies trace under half to an unresolved V gene and leave the rest unexplained. A total of tens of thousands of clones appear in this sample, about 92% of them only once. The ten most abundant clones make up roughly 6.6% of the sample. Source material: peripheral blood. The source of these receptors is a woman between 55 and 75 years old with active COVID-19.

This chain links TRBV10-2 with TRBJ1-6; 8 nucleotides match TRBD1. Trimming removed 10 bases from V and 7 bases from J; junction bases left unmatched: 3. Germline V gives CDR1 WSHSY, CDR2 SAAADI. The CDR3 sequence is 12 residues long. The CDR3 coding sequence is TGCGCCACCCAGGGGGCGAATTCACCCCTCCACTTT. Residues: CATQGANSPLHF.

This chain connects TRBV7-2 to TRBJ2-5; 7 bases are a match to TRBD1. CDR1 SGHTA and CDR2 FQGNSA come from the germline V gene. The V and J ends lost 5 bases and 4 bases, in that order; junction bases with no gene match: 7. The CDR3 contains 14 residues. The CDR3, as DNA: TGTGCCAGCAGCGCTCGACAGGGACGAGAGACCCAGTACTTC. Translation gives CASSARQGRETQYF.

The chain links TRBV29-1 to TRBJ1-1; D not resolved. The length of the CDR3 is 14 residues. V dropped 0 bases and J dropped 0 bases, with 8 bases sitting between them. CDR1 SQVTM and CDR2 ANQGSEA come from the germline V gene. CDR3 DNA sequence: TGCAGCGTTGAAGAATGGGCCATGAACACTGAAGCTTTCTTT. This sequence encodes CSVEEWAMNTEAFF.

V gene TRBV21-1 combines with J gene TRBJ2-7; TRBD1, the table's D call, was not compared with the DNA. TRBV21-1 is tagged as a pseudogene. CDR3 length equals 14 residues. This CDR3 is CASRARQVSYEQYF. The CDR3 DNA reads TGTGCCAGCAGGGCTCGACAGGTGTCCTACGAGCAGTACTTC.

The V gene is TRBV5-6, the J gene TRBJ2-3, with a tentative D call TRBD1 (6 bases). CDR1 and CDR2 (germline): SGHDT, YYEEEE. The CDR3 has 16 residues. Trimming took off 2 bases at V and 5 bases at J, with 18 bases between the two ends. CDR3 residues: CASSLSIYRAGDTQYF. The CDR3, as DNA: TGTGCCAGCAGCTTAAGTATTTACAGGGCTGGAGATACGCAGTATTTT.

The genes are TRBV2 and TRBJ2-1; D is unclear. The CDR3 loop spans 11 amino acids. Germline loops: CDR1 SNHLY, CDR2 FYNNEI. V dropped 8 bases and J dropped 3 bases, with 5 bases sitting between them. CDR3 in amino acids: CASLYYNEQFF. The CDR3 bases are TGTGCCAGCCTCTACTACAATGAGCAGTTCTTC.

The chain links TRBV6-1 to TRBJ1-5, with D maybe TRBD1 (5 bases). Trimming removed 1 base at V and 5 bases at J, with 9 bases between. The CDR3 runs 14 residues. The germline V gene encodes CDR1 MNHNS and CDR2 SASEGT. The chain's CDR3 is CASSEVEGYQPQHF. CDR3 DNA: TGTGCCAGCAGTGAAGTGGAGGGGTATCAGCCCCAGCATTTT.

This clone was detected only once. The V call is TRBV24-1, the J call TRBJ1-2; 8 bases are shared with TRBD1. CDR1 is KGHDR, CDR2 SFDVKD, per germline. The trim removed 4 bases at V and 3 bases at J, leaving 6 bases unmatched. This CDR3 has 15 residues. CDR3 coding DNA: TGTGCCACCAGTGAACGAACAGGGGGATACTATGGCTACACCTTC. This encodes CATSERTGGYYGYTF.

The rearrangement joins TRBV5-5 to TRBJ2-1; TRBD2 might be the D (6 bases). This CDR3 comprises 14 residues. The germline V gene has CDR1 SGHKS and CDR2 YYEKEE (reference sequence). V lost 0 bases and J lost 3, with 7 bases in between. CDR3 loop: CASSLGTNYNEQFF. The CDR3 region has the DNA TGTGCCAGCAGCTTGGGGACTAACTACAATGAGCAGTTCTTC.

The CDR3 DNA follows: TGTGCCAGCAGCTTGGCGCCTAGAAATGAGCAGTTCTTC. Protein sequence: CASSLAPRNEQFF. V is TRBV11-3 and J is TRBJ2-1; D unresolved. The CDR3 has 13 residues. Deletions cut 3 bases from V and 7 bases from J, with 10 bases between. The germline gives CDR1 SGHNT, CDR2 YENEEA.

The J gene is TRBJ1-1, the V gene TRBV3-1 (or the pseudogene TRBV3-2), with no clear D. CDR3 length equals 16 residues. The germline V gene has CDR1 LGHDT and CDR2 YNNKEL (reference sequence). Trimming pared 1 base from V and 4 bases from J, leaving 16 bases between. The CDR3 sequence: CASSQVAASLGTEAFF. The CDR3 DNA reads as TGTGCCAGCAGCCAAGTAGCAGCCTCGTTGGGCACTGAAGCTTTCTTT.

The chain carries TRBV7-9 and TRBJ2-3; 10 bases agree with TRBD1. Germline V gene data show CDR1 as SEHNR and CDR2 as FQNEAQ (reference sequence). This CDR3 is built from 15 residues. V was clipped by 5 bases and J by 4 bases; unmatched bases: 6. CDR3 coding DNA: TGTGCCAGCAGCCGTGGGACAGGGGTGGCAGATACGCAGTATTTT. Residues: CASSRGTGVADTQYF.

J is TRBJ2-2 and V is TRBV7-2, with a possible D match to TRBD1 (5 bases). CDR3 size: 15 residues. Trimming stripped 5 bases from V and 1 base from J, with 11 bases between. Per the germline V gene, CDR1 is SGHTA and CDR2 is FQGNSA. CDR3 loop: CASSARQLNTGELFF. CDR3 coding DNA: TGTGCCAGCAGCGCACGACAGCTGAACACCGGGGAGCTGTTTTTT.

The V and J genes are TRBV18 and TRBJ2-3; 7 positions match TRBD2. The CDR3 runs to 17 residues. After removal of 0 bases from V and 2 bases from J, the junction contained 8 bases not matched to a gene. The V gene's germline CDR1 is KGHSH and CDR2 LQKENI. CDR3 region: CASSPPAGGSATDTQYF. The DNA of the CDR3 is TGTGCCAGCTCACCACCTGCCGGCGGGAGTGCCACAGATACGCAGTATTTT.

This clone was observed once. Sequence at one end of the junction differs from germline and may be a read error. The J gene is TRBJ2-3, the V gene TRBV7-7, with D perhaps given as TRBD1 or TRBD2 (5 bases each). The CDR3 extends over 16 amino acids. Germline V gives CDR1 SSHAT, CDR2 FNYEAQ (reference sequence). The CDR3 here is CASSLAPGARTDTQYF. The CDR3 region has the DNA TGTGCTAGCAGCTTAGCGCCTGGGGCCCGCACAGATACGCAGTATTTT.

As to this clone: This specimen includes other DNA sequences encoding the same CDR3. The V gene is TRBV30, the J gene TRBJ1-2; 9 bases line up with TRBD1. V lost 4 bases, J lost 2 bases, and 2 bases stayed unmatched. Germline V gene lookup returns CDR1 GTSNPN and CDR2 SVGIG (reference sequence). The CDR3 loop spans 13 amino acids. The CDR3 loop reads CAWTGTGNYGYTF. The CDR3 DNA sequence: TGTGCCTGGACCGGGACAGGGAACTATGGCTACACCTTC.

The chain couples TRBV19 to TRBJ2-7; 8 nucleotides match TRBD1. This CDR3 is 15 amino acids long. V was pared by 4 bases and J by 5 bases, with 10 bases of the junction left unmatched. Looked up from germline, CDR1 is LNHDA and CDR2 is SQIVND (reference sequence). The CDR3 spells CASSTGRGRLNEQYF. The CDR3 DNA reads as TGTGCCAGTAGTACTGGCAGGGGGCGATTAAACGAGCAGTACTTC.

The J gene is TRBJ2-7, the V gene TRBV5-1; TRBD1 matches at 8 bases. Germline V gene sequence: CDR1 SGHRS, CDR2 YFSETQ. The V segment lost 0 bases and the J segment 6 bases; nucleotides outside the gene matches: 5. The CDR3 totals 14 residues. The CDR3 DNA reads TGCGCCAGCAGCTTGGCTGGACAGGGAACCGAGCAGTACTTC. Protein product: CASSLAGQGTEQYF.

V gene TRBV18 combines with J gene TRBJ1-1; 7 bases map to TRBD1. The trim removed 3 bases at V and 7 bases at J, leaving 11 bases unmatched. CDR3 size: 15 residues. Germline CDR1 and CDR2: KGHSH and LQKENI. CDR3 amino acids: CASSPGTLQGDEAFF. Written as DNA, the CDR3 is TGTGCCAGCTCACCTGGGACCCTTCAGGGGGATGAAGCTTTCTTT.

The chain's CDR3 is CSVEAPGGGAEKLFF. CDR3 nucleotides: TGCAGCGTTGAGGCCCCCGGGGGGGGAGCCGAAAAACTGTTTTTT. The gene calls are TRBV29-1 and TRBJ1-4, with D possibly being TRBD1 (5 bases). Germline V gives CDR1 SQVTM, CDR2 ANQGSEA. The CDR3 is 15 residues long. The V gene lost 3 bases and the J gene lost 8 bases, with 19 bases spanning the gap.

V is TRBV9 and J is TRBJ2-1; a possible D gene is TRBD1 (6 bases). Germline V CDR1 and CDR2: SGDLS, YYNGEE. V was pared by 3 bases and J by 3 bases, with 10 bases between. CDR3 length equals 14 residues. The CDR3 spells CASSEGEHYNEQFF. CDR3 DNA: TGTGCCAGCAGCGAGGGGGAGCACTACAATGAGCAGTTCTTC.

This chain joins TRBV21-1 and TRBJ1-4; the table assigns TRBD1, which was not confirmed against the DNA. TRBV21-1 is shown as a pseudogene. The CDR3 has 14 amino acids. CDR3 DNA sequence: TGTGCCAGCAACAAGAAGGGGACTAATGAAAAACTGTTTTTT. It encodes CASNKKGTNEKLFF.

The rearrangement joins TRBV5-4 to TRBJ2-3, with D maybe TRBD2 (6 bases). Germline values: CDR1 SGHNT, CDR2 YYREEE (reference sequence). The V and J ends lost 3 bases and 3 bases respectively, with 8 bases between them. This CDR3 comprises 13 residues. CDR3 sequence reads: CASSSGVTDTQYF. In DNA form, the CDR3 reads TGTGCCAGCAGCTCGGGGGTTACAGATACGCAGTATTTT.

The chain links TRBV12-3 or TRBV12-4 to TRBJ2-5; TRBD2 might be the D (5 bases). Trimming left V 6 bases short and J 5 bases short, with 13 bases between. The CDR3 contains 13 residues. The CDR3 is CASSEGLLETQYF. In DNA, the CDR3 is TGTGCCAGCAGCGAGGGTTTGTTGGAGACCCAGTACTTC.

The V call is TRBV5-1, the J call TRBJ2-7, with 8 nucleotides matching TRBD1. Germline lookup yields CDR1 SGHRS and CDR2 YFSETQ. Unmatched junction bases numbered 6, after V lost 4 bases and J lost 0 bases. This CDR3 has 15 amino acids. In nucleotides, the CDR3 is TGCGCCAGCAGCCCCTCCGGGACAGGCTCCTACGAGCAGTACTTC. It codes for CASSPSGTGSYEQYF.

The rearrangement joins TRBV6-2 or TRBV6-3 to TRBJ2-2; D unclear. The CDR3 covers 15 residues. Trimming stripped 5 bases from V and 6 bases from J, with 16 bases between. Germline assignment: CDR1 MNHEY and CDR2 SVGEGT. The CDR3 coding sequence is TGTGCCAGCAGTCTATCCTTCGGGTCGGCCGGGGAGCTGTTTTTT. Its protein product is CASSLSFGSAGELFF.

This chain links TRBV28 with TRBJ2-4, with 8 bases fitting TRBD1. This CDR3 contains 15 residues. Germline V CDR1 and CDR2: MDHEN, SYDVKM. The ends lost 5 bases at V and 3 bases at J; junction bases unmatched: 6. CDR3 DNA: TGTGCCAGCAGTCCGACAGGGGCAGGCAAAAACATTCAGTACTTC. Its protein is CASSPTGAGKNIQYF.

This clone was detected a few times. V usage is TRBV5-4 and J usage is TRBJ2-7; 9 bases are shared with TRBD1. Trimming at V came to 3 bases and at J to 4 bases, leaving 8 bases not matched to a gene. The CDR3 runs 15 residues. Germline V gene lookup returns CDR1 SGHNT and CDR2 YYREEE (reference sequence). The CDR3 spells CASSYGQGKGYEQYF. The CDR3, as DNA: TGTGCCAGCAGCTACGGACAGGGGAAGGGGTACGAGCAGTACTTC.

The chain recombines TRBV15 with TRBJ2-2; maybe TRBD2 (6 bases). This CDR3 spans 16 amino acids. Trimming stripped 3 bases from V and 2 bases from J, with 13 bases between. Germline V gene data show CDR1 as LNHNV and CDR2 as YYDKDF (reference sequence). This CDR3 is CATSSPGLPNTGELFF. CDR3 in DNA: TGTGCCACCAGCAGCCCGGGACTCCCAAACACCGGGGAGCTGTTTTTT.